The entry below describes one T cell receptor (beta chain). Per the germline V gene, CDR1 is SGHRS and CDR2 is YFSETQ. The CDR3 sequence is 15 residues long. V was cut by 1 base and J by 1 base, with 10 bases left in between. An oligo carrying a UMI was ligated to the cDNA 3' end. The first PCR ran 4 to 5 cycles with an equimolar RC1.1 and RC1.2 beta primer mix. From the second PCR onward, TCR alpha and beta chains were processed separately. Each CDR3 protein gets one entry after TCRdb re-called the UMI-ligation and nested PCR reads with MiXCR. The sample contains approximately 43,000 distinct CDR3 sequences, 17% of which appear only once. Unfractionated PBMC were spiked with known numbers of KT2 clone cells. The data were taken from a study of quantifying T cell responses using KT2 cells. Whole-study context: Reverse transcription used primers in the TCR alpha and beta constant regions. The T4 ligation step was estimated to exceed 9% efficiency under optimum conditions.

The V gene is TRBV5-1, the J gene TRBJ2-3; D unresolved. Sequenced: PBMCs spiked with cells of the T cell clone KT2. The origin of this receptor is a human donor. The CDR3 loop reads CASSLMVSRTDTQYF. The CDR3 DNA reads TGCGCCAGCAGCTTGATGGTATCACGCACAGATACGCAGTATTTT.